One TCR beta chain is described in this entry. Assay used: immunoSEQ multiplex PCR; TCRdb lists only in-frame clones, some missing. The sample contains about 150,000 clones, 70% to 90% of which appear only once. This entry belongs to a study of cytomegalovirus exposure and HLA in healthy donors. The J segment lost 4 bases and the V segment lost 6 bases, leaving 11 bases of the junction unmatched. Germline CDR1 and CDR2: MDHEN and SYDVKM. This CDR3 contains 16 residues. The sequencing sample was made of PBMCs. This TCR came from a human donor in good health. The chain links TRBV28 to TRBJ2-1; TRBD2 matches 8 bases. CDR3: CASRQPGTSNYNEQFF. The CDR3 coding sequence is TGTGCCAGCAGACAGCCCGGGACTAGTAATTACAATGAGCAGTTCTTC.